This entry lists 14 T cell receptor beta chains sequenced from one sample in a study of post-analysis software for immune sequencing data. Points from the study as a whole: Patients used a handful of TRBV segments, including TRBV5-6, TRBV5-1 and TRBV20-1, more often than controls.

Their specific antigens are unknown. Built from TCR beta cDNA, the libraries had unique molecular identifiers in them. TCRdb redid the calling of the PCR reads with MiXCR, one entry per CDR3 protein. The sample includes about 430,000 distinct CDR3 sequences, less than 40% of them seen just once. Sequencing used blood. Receptors were obtained from a girl aged 2-10 years with multiple sclerosis.

The rearrangement joins TRBV7-8 to TRBJ1-2; D uncertain. Per the germline V gene, CDR1 is SGHVS and CDR2 is FQNEAQ. The V and J ends lost 3 bases and 1 base respectively, with 9 bases between them. This CDR3 region has 14 residues. Here the CDR3 reads CASSFLGSNYGYTF. The CDR3 bases are TGTGCCAGCAGCTTTCTGGGGAGTAACTATGGCTACACCTTC.

The rearrangement links TRBV4-1 to TRBJ2-3; D call uncertain. The CDR3 spans 13 residues. Trimming took 0 bases from V and 3 from J, leaving 4 bases between them. The germline CDR1 and CDR2 sequences are MGHRA and YSYEKL. CDR3 sequence: CASSQDMTDTQYF. The CDR3 nucleotides are TGCGCCAGCAGCCAAGATATGACAGATACGCAGTATTTT.

V is TRBV6-4 and J is TRBJ2-1; D gene unclear. There are 13 residues in the CDR3. V dropped 0 bases and J dropped 10 bases, with 10 bases sitting between them. The germline gives CDR1 MRHNA, CDR2 SNTAGT. This CDR3 is CASSDSRWTEQFF. For the CDR3, the DNA is TGTGCCAGCAGTGACTCCAGGTGGACGGAGCAGTTCTTC.

This rearrangement joins TRBV7-9 to TRBJ1-4, with D perhaps TRBD1 (6 bases). V gave up 6 bases and J gave up 6 bases, with 20 bases separating them. The CDR3 consists of 16 residues. Looked up from germline, CDR1 is SEHNR and CDR2 is FQNEAQ (reference sequence). Written as DNA, the CDR3 is TGTGCCAGCAGGGGGGCTAAGGACGCAGAACATGAAAAACTGTTTTTT. The encoded protein is CASRGAKDAEHEKLFF.

This chain connects TRBV7-2 to TRBJ2-7, with TRBD1 identical over 8 bases. V lost 5 bases and J lost 4; bases outside the gene matches: 10. The length of the CDR3 is 15 residues. Germline lookup yields CDR1 SGHTA and CDR2 FQGNSA. In DNA form, the CDR3 reads TGTGCCAGCAGCATGAGGACAGGGCCCTTTTACGAGCAGTACTTC. Translation gives CASSMRTGPFYEQYF.

The chain joins TRBV12-3 or TRBV12-4 to TRBJ2-5, with a weak D call TRBD2 (6 bases). The CDR3 length is 13 residues. Deletions cut 3 bases from V and 3 bases from J, with 8 bases between. CDR3 nucleotide sequence: TGTGCCAGCAGTTTGGGGGAGGAAGAGACCCAGTACTTC. It specifies CASSLGEEETQYF.

The chain recombines TRBV18 with TRBJ2-7, with D unresolved. V was trimmed by 2 bases and J by 5 bases, leaving 10 bases between them. Germline V lookup: CDR1 KGHSH, CDR2 LQKENI. This CDR3 is 13 amino acids long. The CDR3 region is CASSPKIEDEQYF. CDR3 DNA: TGTGCCAGCTCACCAAAAATTGAGGACGAGCAGTACTTC.

V usage is TRBV5-1 and J usage is TRBJ2-6; TRBD1 is a possible D gene (6 bases). The length of the CDR3 is 17 residues. Germline V gives CDR1 SGHRS, CDR2 YFSETQ. The germline V and J ends were trimmed by 1 base and 4 bases, with 15 bases remaining between them. The CDR3 DNA follows: TGCGCCAGCAGCTTGCGGACCTGGGACACCGGGGCCAACGTCCTGACTTTC. Encoded protein: CASSLRTWDTGANVLTF.

This clonotype was found a few times. The chain combines TRBV10-3 with TRBJ2-5, with 7 bases that match TRBD1. Germline V gene data show CDR1 as ENHRY and CDR2 as SYGVKD. The CDR3 is 13 residues long. With 4 bases clipped from V and 4 bases from J, the junction kept 3 bases outside the gene matches. Here the CDR3 reads CAISAGQIETQYF. In DNA form, the CDR3 reads TGTGCCATCAGTGCGGGACAGATAGAGACCCAGTACTTC.

There are a few counts of this clonotype. This chain links TRBV20-1 with TRBJ2-1; perhaps TRBD2 as D (7 bases). The CDR3 covers 14 residues. V was cut by 3 bases and J by 2 bases, with 11 bases left in between. The V gene's germline CDR1 is DFQATT and CDR2 SNEGSKA (reference sequence). In DNA form, the CDR3 reads TGCAGTGCTAGCGGGGGGCGGGCCTACAATGAGCAGTTCTTC. This gives the protein CSASGGRAYNEQFF.

CDR3 residues: CASSRERWRETQYF. The DNA for the CDR3 is TGTGCCAGCAGTCGAGAGCGGTGGAGAGAGACCCAGTACTTC. The chain links TRBV2 to TRBJ2-5, with a possible D match to TRBD2 (5 bases). The CDR3 spans 14 residues. CDR1 is SNHLY, CDR2 FYNNEI, per germline. Trimming cost V 5 bases and J 4 bases, with 14 bases left between them.

This sequence joins TRBV14 and TRBJ1-2; 11 nucleotides line up with TRBD1. Trimming took 4 bases from V and 4 from J; bases not matched to a gene: 8. Germline V CDR1 and CDR2: SGHDN, FVKESK. This CDR3 is built from 16 residues. CDR3 protein: CASSREDRGHGYGYTF. The CDR3 DNA reads as TGTGCCAGCAGCCGTGAGGACAGGGGGCATGGCTATGGCTACACCTTC.

The gene calls are TRBV27 and TRBJ2-7; 11 bases agree with TRBD2. CDR3 size: 14 residues. Germline-derived CDR1 and CDR2 are MNHEY and SMNVEV (reference sequence). With 6 bases clipped from V and 2 bases from J, the junction kept 3 bases outside the gene matches. CDR3 coding DNA: TGTGCCAGCAGGGTTAGCGGGAGGGCCTACGAGCAGTACTTC. Encoded protein: CASRVSGRAYEQYF.

V and J are TRBV4-2 and TRBJ2-7, with 10 bases identical to TRBD2. CDR1 and CDR2 from the germline V gene are LGHNA and YNFKEQ. V lost 0 bases and J lost 4; bases outside the gene matches: 6. The CDR3 totals 16 residues. The chain's CDR3 is CASSQDFILAGYEQYF. CDR3 sequence (DNA): TGTGCCAGCAGCCAAGATTTCATACTAGCGGGATACGAGCAGTACTTC.